These T cell receptor beta chains were read from a single sample in a study of T cell repertoires in cytomegalovirus infection. Antigens for these TCRs are unknown. TCRdb passed the reads through MiXCR, listing each CDR3 protein once. The sample includes about 890,000 distinct CDR3 sequences, around 30% seen only once; the top ten take more than 12%. The sequencing here drew on cultured CD8+ T cells from PBMCs, taken from culture after CMV antigen stimulation. Receptors were obtained from a human donor in good health (CMV status not recorded). Some clones in this sample may be carry-over from other donors' samples. CDR3s include the opening cysteine and the closing phenylalanine or tryptophan. A D gene is named only where the DNA matches it firmly.

d_gene	v_gene	CDR3aa
TRBD2	TRBV9	CASSLRRGGLTDTQYF
NA	TRBV19	CASLQDWDYGYTF
NA	TRBV7-8	CASSLRGQNTGELFF
NA	TRBV7-6	CASISGEAQYF
NA	TRBV7-2	CASSLDSNLNEQFF
TRBD2	TRBV4-3	CASSQDLGLAGIPYNEQFF
NA	TRBV5-4	CASSLVSETDTQYF
NA	TRBV15	CATQSGDYGYTF
NA	TRBV7-9	CASSLRGQDEETQYF
NA	TRBV7-9	CASSLVQGIDSGNTIYF
NA	TRBV27	CASSPASSTDTQYF
NA	TRBV5-4	CASSLATYEKFF
NA	TRBV9	CASSVGVDFRTEAFF
TRBD1	TRBV28	CASLLAVTGSKGEAFF
NA	TRBV7-9	CASSQQGEEQYF
NA	TRBV24-1	CATSDRRANTGELFF
NA	TRBV19	CASIPTGRGGDQPQHF
TRBD2	TRBV5-3	CALSGGVSYEQYF
TRBD2	TRBV20-1	CSARDPPAGIYEQYF
NA	TRBV10-3	CATLEGVNYGYTF
NA	TRBV4-1	CASSQVQGGDTEAFF
NA	TRBV20-1	CSARVRFGTPLHF
TRBD1	TRBV4-2	CASSQGTGGSPLHF
TRBD1	TRBV5-6	CASSYGTDRLDTQYF
TRBD1	TRBV5-5	CASSLARTGLEETQYF
NA	TRBV6-1	CASSDRVRVYANTGELFF